This T cell receptor (beta chain) originates from a study of blood T cell repertoires in COVID-19. The CDR3 is 17 residues long. V lost 4 bases, J lost 5 bases, and 10 bases stayed unmatched. Germline-derived CDR1 and CDR2 are MNHNS and SASEGT. Produced via immunoSEQ multiplex PCR; TCRdb's table is partial and in-frame only. This table has about 99,000 clones, around nine tenths appearing once. The TCR sequence derives from a human donor in a cohort sampled during active COVID-19. Sequencing used peripheral blood. V and J are TRBV6-1 and TRBJ2-1; TRBD2 matches at 11 bases. The CDR3 DNA reads TGTGCCAGCAGTGGTTTCGGTGTGGGACTAGCGGACAATGAGCAGTTCTTC. This gives the protein CASSGFGVGLADNEQFF.